One sample yielded the 14 T cell receptor beta chains listed below, sequenced in a study of T cells in Graves' hyperthyroidism and ophthalmopathy (dated by TCRdb to about 2019). Library preparation was by multiplex PCR. Reads for this sample came from an Illumina HiSeq 2000. TCR beta CDR3 regions were amplified from RNA transcripts. The first round of RT-PCR for the TCR CDR3 was performed with the HTBI primer set and the Qiagen OneStep RT-PCR kit. TCRdb redid the processing of the public reads, applying fastp at Q25 and MiXCR, and retained in-frame beta chains. Rows matching on CDR3 protein sequence are summarized as one entry with the most common DNA and genes. This sample holds more than 350,000 distinct CDR3 sequences; approximately 15% were observed only once. The ten largest clones add up to about 19% of the sample. The sample was blood. These receptors came from a young woman with Graves' ophthalmopathy.

This clonotype showed up many times. The gene calls are TRBV3-1 and TRBJ1-1; D not resolved. Between the trimmed V and J ends, which lost 1 base and 1 base, there was a span of 4 bases. Germline values: CDR1 LGHDT, CDR2 YNNKEL (reference sequence). This CDR3 spans 13 amino acids. Here the CDR3 DNA reads TGTGCCAGCAGCCAAGCAGAGAACACTGAAGCTTTCTTT. Translated, it gives CASSQAENTEAFF.

At least ten counts were recorded for this clonotype. This CDR3 is CSALGDRTVYEQYF. In nucleotides, the CDR3 is TGCAGTGCCCTGGGGGACAGGACCGTTTACGAGCAGTACTTC. This sequence joins TRBV20-1 and TRBJ2-7; TRBD1 matches 8 bases. From germline, CDR1 is DFQATT and CDR2 SNEGSKA (reference sequence). V lost 6 bases to trimming and J lost 4 bases; unmatched junction nucleotides: 11. The CDR3 sequence is 14 residues long.

This clonotype was recorded many times. V usage is TRBV7-9 and J usage is TRBJ1-2, with TRBD1 identical over 9 bases. The CDR3 totals 16 residues. The junction had 9 bases not matched to a gene; V was cut back by 5 bases and J by 2 bases. Germline-derived CDR1 and CDR2 are SEHNR and FQNEAQ (reference sequence). The DNA for the CDR3 is TGTGCCAGCAGCCCTAGAGGGGGGACAGGGAACTATGGCTACACCTTC. Its translation is CASSPRGGTGNYGYTF.

This clonotype has a count of ten or more. The gene calls are TRBV15 and TRBJ2-5; D unclear. Trimming removed 0 bases at V and 6 bases at J, with 11 bases between. The CDR3 contains 14 residues. From germline, CDR1 is LNHNV and CDR2 YYDKDF (reference sequence). The CDR3 here is CATSRDRVAKTQYF. DNA for the CDR3: TGTGCCACCAGCAGAGATCGGGTCGCTAAGACCCAGTACTTC. Full variable domain (missing parts from reference TRBV15 and TRBJ2-5): DAMVIQNPRYQVTQFGKPVTLSCSQTLNHNVMYWYQQKSSQAPKLLFHYYDKDFNNEADTPDNFQSRRPNTSFCFLDIRSPGLGDTAMYLCATSRDRVAKTQYFGPGTRLLVL.

This chain connects TRBV29-1 to TRBJ2-7; either TRBD1 or TRBD2 may supply D (5 bases each). Trimming took off 4 bases at V and 3 bases at J, with 10 bases between the two ends. The CDR3 extends over 12 amino acids. Germline V gives CDR1 SQVTM, CDR2 ANQGSEA. The CDR3, as DNA: TGCAGCGTTGGGGACGGCGGCTACGAGCAGTACTTC. It translates to CSVGDGGYEQYF.

This clonotype was detected many times. The genes are TRBV14 and TRBJ2-7; 9 bases match TRBD1. Germline V gene sequence: CDR1 SGHDN, CDR2 FVKESK. With 4 bases clipped from V and 5 bases from J, the junction kept 9 bases outside the gene matches. The CDR3 covers 15 residues. Written as DNA, the CDR3 is TGTGCCAGCAGCCTCACGCCGGGACAGGGAAACGAGCAGTACTTC. It specifies CASSLTPGQGNEQYF.

This clonotype has only one observation. Here the CDR3 DNA reads TGCAGTGCTACTATTCGGCAGCGGGACCACAGGCCCTACGAGCAGTACTTC. This translates into CSATIRQRDHRPYEQYF. V usage is TRBV20-1 and J usage is TRBJ2-7; TRBD2 matches at 7 bases. V dropped 4 bases and J dropped 2; count of bases not matched to a gene: 17. Germline V lookup: CDR1 DFQATT, CDR2 SNEGSKA (reference sequence). The CDR3 consists of 17 residues.

This clonotype was observed many times. The CDR3 DNA reads as TGTGCCAGCACATCGTTAAAGCCCTACGAGCAGTACTTC. Amino acids: CASTSLKPYEQYF. The chain uses TRBV28 and TRBJ2-7; no clear D. V dropped 7 bases and J dropped 2 bases, with 12 bases sitting between them. The CDR3 covers 13 residues. CDR1 is MDHEN and CDR2 is SYDVKM in the germline V gene.

This clonotype was picked up many times. V is TRBV7-2 and J is TRBJ2-7, with TRBD1 matching over 9 bases. This CDR3 has 14 amino acids. Germline CDR1 is SGHTA and CDR2 is FQGNSA. V was pared by 6 bases and J by 6 bases, with 9 bases of the junction left unmatched. The CDR3 DNA reads TGTGCCAGCAGAACCGTTACAGGGGGCGGCGAGCAGTACTTC. Residues: CASRTVTGGGEQYF.

This chain joins TRBV6-1 and TRBJ2-2, with unresolved D. The germline V gene encodes CDR1 MNHNS and CDR2 SASEGT. V lost 5 bases, J lost 0 bases, and 7 bases lay in between. The CDR3 spans 14 residues. The CDR3 region is CASSSLPNTGELFF. CDR3 nucleotide sequence: TGTGCCAGCAGTTCGCTGCCGAACACCGGGGAGCTGTTTTTT.

This clonotype appeared many times. The J gene is TRBJ1-5, the V gene TRBV7-9; 8 nucleotides match TRBD1. The V and J ends lost 5 bases and 2 bases, in that order; junction bases with no gene match: 2. The CDR3 has 14 amino acids. Germline V CDR1 and CDR2: SEHNR, FQNEAQ (reference sequence). Here the CDR3 reads CASSKQGGNQPQHF. The CDR3 nucleotides are TGTGCCAGCAGCAAACAGGGGGGCAATCAGCCCCAGCATTTT.

This clonotype was picked up many times. V is TRBV7-2 and J is TRBJ1-5; D call uncertain. V lost 0 bases, J lost 2 bases, and 11 bases lay in between. Germline V lookup: CDR1 SGHTA, CDR2 FQGNSA. CDR3 length: 16 residues. The CDR3, as DNA: TGTGCCAGCAGCTTAGCGAGGTCGGGTGGCAATCAGCCCCAGCATTTT. Translating it yields CASSLARSGGNQPQHF. The full variable domain, its missing parts supplied by reference TRBV7-2 and TRBJ1-5, is GAGVSQSPSNKVTEKGKDVELRCDPISGHTALYWYRQSLGQGLEFLIYFQGNSAPDKSGLPSDRFSAERTGGSVSTLTIQRTQQEDSAVYLCASSLARSGGNQPQHFGDGTRLSIL.

This clonotype appeared a few times. J is TRBJ1-1 and V is TRBV19; D not resolved. V was clipped by 5 bases and J by 7 bases, with 20 bases between them. CDR3 length: 15 amino acids. Germline-derived CDR1 and CDR2 are LNHDA and SQIVND (reference sequence). Here the CDR3 DNA reads TGTGCCAGTAGTGTCGACGGACTCCTTACAAGTGAAGCTTTCTTT. It specifies CASSVDGLLTSEAFF.

The chain has TRBV19 and TRBJ1-4; D ambiguous. The CDR3 length is 15 residues. The V and J ends lost 5 bases and 0 bases respectively, with 10 bases between them. Germline lookup yields CDR1 LNHDA and CDR2 SQIVND (reference sequence). CDR3 bases: TGTGCCAGTAGTGTCTCGGGGTCAACTAATGAAAAACTGTTTTTT. Residues: CASSVSGSTNEKLFF. The whole variable domain, remainder taken from reference TRBV19 and TRBJ1-4, is DGGITQSPKYLFRKEGQNVTLSCEQNLNHDAMYWYRQDPGQGLRLIYYSQIVNDFQKGDIAEGYSVSREKKESFPLTVTSAQKNPTAFYLCASSVSGSTNEKLFFGSGTQLSVL.